These T cell receptor beta chains were read from a single sample in a study of T cells after yellow fever vaccination. TCRdb fed the 5' RACE reads into MiXCR, producing one record per CDR3 protein. The data hold nearly 300,000 distinct CDR3 sequences, with around 9.3% observed a single time. Source: CD4+ T cells sorted from PBMCs, taken 5 days after the yellow fever booster vaccination. The receptors come from a man aged 18 to 30 who received the YFV17D yellow fever vaccine. Both conserved end residues are part of each CDR3. A D gene is named only where the DNA matches it firmly. Rows may omit the clone size; those that give it use once, few, many or a size class.

d_call	j_call	clone_size	v_call	cdr3_nt	cdr3_aa
-	TRBJ2-5	-	TRBV20-1	TGCAGTGTATCTCGGGAGACCCAGTACTTC	CSVSRETQYF
TRBD2	TRBJ2-1	many	TRBV5-1	TGCGCCAGCAGCTTAATGGGGGGGGATGCGAATGAGCAGTTCTTC	CASSLMGGDANEQFF
-	TRBJ1-6	few	TRBV5-1	TGCGCCAGCAGCGACAGGCTGAATTCACCCCTCCACTTT	CASSDRLNSPLHF
-	TRBJ2-5	many	TRBV20-1	TGCAGCTCTTTAGGACTGTCAACTCAGACCCAGTACTTC	CSSLGLSTQTQYF
-	TRBJ1-2	-	TRBV25-1	TGTGCCAGCAGTGGTCTAAAGGTGAAAAGCTATGGCTACACCTTC	CASSGLKVKSYGYTF
TRBD1	TRBJ1-5	few	TRBV6-2/TRBV6-3	TGTGCCAGCGGGGACAGGCGTTATAGCAATCAGCCCCAGCATTTT	CASGDRRYSNQPQHF
-	TRBJ2-1	few	TRBV7-2	TGTGCCAGCAGCTTAGTAGGAGGGGGTAACAATGAGCAGTTCTTC	CASSLVGGGNNEQFF
TRBD1	TRBJ2-7	few	TRBV4-3	TGCGCCAGCAGCCAAGGGCAGGGGGCCCACGAGCAGTACTTC	CASSQGQGAHEQYF
TRBD2	TRBJ2-1	many	TRBV5-1	TGCGCCAGCAGCACTCAGAGCGGGGGGGACAATGAGCAGTTCTTC	CASSTQSGGDNEQFF
-	TRBJ1-1	-	TRBV7-6	TGTGCCAGCAGCTTAGAGGGCTCTCGCACTGAAGCTTTCTTT	CASSLEGSRTEAFF
TRBD1	TRBJ2-5	many	TRBV10-3	TGTGCCATCAGTGGGACAGGGGATAGAGAGACCCAGTACTTC	CAISGTGDRETQYF
-	TRBJ1-2	-	TRBV7-9	TGTGCCAGCAGCTTAGCGCAGACTGTTAACTATGGCTACACCTTC	CASSLAQTVNYGYTF